A selection of T cell receptor beta chains follows, all from one sample in a study of TIL therapy for anti-PD-1-resistant metastatic lung cancer. Assay: immunoSEQ multiplex PCR; the TCRdb copy retains only in-frame clones and omits some. The data hold approximately 27,000 clones, with just under 75% observed a single time. Sequencing was performed on tumor tissue, taken at baseline. These receptors all stem from a person between 25 and 80 years old with non-small cell lung cancer. The CDR3 runs from the conserved cysteine through the conserved F or W. Fields, in order: D gene, V gene, clone size, J gene, CDR3 protein, CDR3 DNA. A D gene is named only where the DNA matches it firmly. Clone size is given for some rows only: seen once, a few or many times, or a class if the clone is expanded.

>-|TRBV7-3|-|TRBJ2-1
CASSGRLVF
TGTGCCAGCAGCGGGAGGCTGGTCTTC
>-|TRBV5-1|-|TRBJ1-1
CASSWDGQPELGDEAFF
TGCGCCAGCAGCTGGGACGGACAGCCTGAATTAGGGGATGAAGCTTTCTTT
>TRBD2|TRBV11-2|-|TRBJ2-5
CASSFSGLAGGLQETQYF
TGTGCCAGCAGCTTTTCCGGACTAGCGGGGGGCCTCCAAGAGACCCAGTACTTC
>TRBD1|TRBV7-3|-|TRBJ2-2
CASSSTGGAFPGELFF
TGTGCCAGCAGCTCGACAGGGGGCGCCTTCCCCGGGGAGCTGTTTTTT
>-|TRBV2|-|TRBJ2-1
CASNTSPRLEEQFF
TGTGCCAGCAATACTAGCCCGCGCTTAGAGGAGCAGTTCTTC
>-|TRBV6-5|few|TRBJ1-5
CASRAGFVQPQHF
TGTGCCAGCAGGGCAGGGTTTGTGCAGCCCCAGCATTTT
>-|TRBV5-6|-|TRBJ2-3
CASSSRIGDTQYF
TGTGCCAGCAGCAGCCGCATAGGGGATACGCAGTATTTT
>-|TRBV11-3|-|TRBJ1-2
CASSLDRIYGYTF
TGTGCCAGCAGCTTAGATAGGATCTATGGCTACACCTTC
>TRBD2|TRBV11-2|-|TRBJ2-5
CASSLGRAGVQETQYF
TGTGCCAGCAGCTTAGGTAGAGCGGGGGTCCAAGAGACCCAGTACTTC
>-|TRBV18|few|TRBJ2-1
CASSPVLFGPTYNEQFF
TGTGCCAGCTCACCTGTCTTGTTTGGACCTACCTACAATGAGCAGTTCTTC
>TRBD2|TRBV2|-|TRBJ2-5
CASTMTPTSVETQYF
TGTGCCAGCACGATGACTCCGACTAGCGTAGAGACCCAGTACTTC
>-|TRBV19|-|TRBJ2-7
CASSWTDRSYEQYF
TGTGCCAGTAGTTGGACCGATAGATCCTACGAGCAGTACTTC
>TRBD1|TRBV19|few|TRBJ1-6
CASSRGTGGYNSPLHF
TGTGCCAGTAGTAGGGGGACAGGCGGTTATAATTCACCCCTCCACTTT
>-|TRBV5-1|few|TRBJ1-1
CASSLERNTEAFF
TGCGCCAGCAGCTTGGAAAGGAACACTGAAGCTTTCTTT
>-|TRBV2|-|TRBJ2-1
CASSDVGLNEQFF
TGTGCCAGCAGTGACGTGGGATTGAATGAGCAGTTCTTC
>-|TRBV4-1|-|TRBJ1-2
CASSQSQTEDYGYTF
TGCGCCAGCAGCCAATCCCAGACAGAAGATTATGGCTACACCTTC
>TRBD1|TRBV30|-|TRBJ1-2
CAWSGYRGNPSTIGANYGYTF
TGTGCCTGGAGTGGATACAGGGGTAACCCATCTACGATCGGGGCTAACTATGGCTACACCTTC
>TRBD1|TRBV27|-|TRBJ1-2
CASSFSTTGGTGYTF
TGTGCCAGCAGTTTCTCCACGACAGGGGGAACTGGCTACACCTTC
>-|TRBV4-2|-|TRBJ2-6
CASSQEGPSGANVLTF
TGTGCCAGCAGCCAAGAAGGTCCCTCTGGGGCCAACGTCCTGACTTTC
>TRBD1|TRBV6-5|-|TRBJ2-3
CASSKDRDLSDTQYF
TGTGCCAGCTCGAAGGACAGGGATTTATCAGATACGCAGTATTTT
>-|TRBV11-2|-|TRBJ1-4
CASSLVGGFNEKLFF
TGTGCCAGCAGCTTAGTTGGGGGATTTAATGAAAAACTGTTTTTT
>TRBD1|TRBV7-9|medium-sized|TRBJ2-7
CASSLRDSYEQYF
TGTGCCAGCAGCTTACGGGACAGCTACGAGCAGTACTTC
>-|TRBV5-1|-|TRBJ2-5
CASSPGGRWETQYF
TGCGCCAGCAGCCCCGGAGGGCGCTGGGAGACCCAGTACTTC
>TRBD1|TRBV27|-|TRBJ1-1
CASSLPDRRKAFF
TGTGCCAGCAGTTTACCGGACAGGAGGAAAGCTTTCTTT
>-|TRBV5-1|-|TRBJ2-3
CASSRGYMGTGDTQYF
TGCGCCAGCAGCAGAGGGTACATGGGTACTGGGGATACGCAGTATTTT
>-|TRBV7-3|-|TRBJ2-3
CASSRTSSTDTQYF
TGTGCCAGCAGCCGGACCTCTAGCACAGATACGCAGTATTTT
>-|TRBV7-9|-|TRBJ1-3
CASSLGSPSGNTIYF
TGTGCCAGCAGCTTGGGTTCCCCCTCTGGAAACACCATATATTTT
>-|TRBV6-5|-|TRBJ2-7
CASSELGEQYF
TGTGCCAGCAGTGAACTGGGGGAGCAGTACTTC
>TRBD1|TRBV6-1|-|TRBJ1-2
CASSETGNYGYTF
TGTGCCAGCAGTGAGACAGGGAACTATGGCTACACCTTC
>-|TRBV19|-|TRBJ2-4
CASSISGAENIQYF
TGTGCCAGTAGTATTTCAGGGGCCGAAAACATTCAGTACTTC
>-|TRBV10-2|-|TRBJ2-7
CASRGRGRGEQYF
TGCGCCAGCCGGGGGAGGGGGCGGGGAGAGCAGTACTTC
>-|TRBV5-6|-|TRBJ1-2
CASRTTGSANYGYTF
TGTGCCAGCAGAACAACAGGTTCAGCTAACTATGGCTACACCTTC
>-|TRBV7-2|-|TRBJ2-2
CASSLFDPPSTGELFF
TGTGCCAGCAGCTTATTTGACCCCCCTTCCACCGGGGAGCTGTTTTTT
>-|TRBV5-4|-|TRBJ1-3
CASSLESGNTIYF
TGTGCCAGCAGCTTGGAATCGGGAAACACCATATATTTT
>-|TRBV4-1|-|TRBJ2-7
CASSHSQGSPYEQYF
TGCGCCAGCAGCCACTCACAGGGTTCTCCATACGAGCAGTACTTC
>TRBD1|TRBV5-1|-|TRBJ1-1
CASSLSGTGEVEAFF
TGCGCCAGCAGCTTATCCGGGACAGGGGAGGTGGAAGCTTTCTTT
>TRBD1|TRBV7-9|once|TRBJ1-5
CASSLGQTGRNQPQHF
TGTGCCAGCAGCTTAGGTCAGACAGGGAGAAATCAGCCCCAGCATTTT
>-|TRBV5-5|-|TRBJ2-3
CASSSQSGLTDTQYF
TGTGCCAGCAGCTCTCAGTCGGGCTTAACAGATACGCAGTATTTT
>-|TRBV19|-|TRBJ1-2
CASSAYSGEGYGYTF
TGTGCCAGTAGTGCATACTCAGGGGAAGGCTATGGCTACACCTTC
>-|TRBV5-4|-|TRBJ1-1
CASSLAGRNTEAFF
TGTGCCAGCAGCTTGGCAGGGAGGAACACTGAAGCTTTCTTT
>-|TRBV11-2|few|TRBJ2-1
CASLEAGAGNEQFF
TGTGCCAGCCTTGAGGCGGGGGCGGGCAATGAGCAGTTCTTC
>-|TRBV7-2|few|TRBJ2-1
CASSSFVREQFF
TGTGCCAGCAGCTCGTTTGTTCGGGAGCAGTTCTTC
>-|TRBV11-2|-|TRBJ2-5
CASSLGNQETQYF
TGTGCCAGCAGCTTGGGTAACCAAGAGACCCAGTACTTC